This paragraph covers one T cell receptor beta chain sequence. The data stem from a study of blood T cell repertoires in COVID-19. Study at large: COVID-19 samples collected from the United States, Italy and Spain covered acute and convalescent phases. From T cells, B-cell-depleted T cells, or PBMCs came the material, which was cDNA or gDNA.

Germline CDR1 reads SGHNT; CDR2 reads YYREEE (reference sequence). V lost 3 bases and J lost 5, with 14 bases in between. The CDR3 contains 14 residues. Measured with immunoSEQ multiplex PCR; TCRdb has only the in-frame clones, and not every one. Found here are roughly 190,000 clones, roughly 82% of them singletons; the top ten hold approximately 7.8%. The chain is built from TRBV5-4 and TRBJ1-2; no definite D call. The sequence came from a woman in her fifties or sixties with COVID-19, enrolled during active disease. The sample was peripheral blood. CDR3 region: CASSYRGVKYGYTF. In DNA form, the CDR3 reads TGTGCCAGCAGCTACCGGGGAGTGAAATATGGCTACACCTTC.